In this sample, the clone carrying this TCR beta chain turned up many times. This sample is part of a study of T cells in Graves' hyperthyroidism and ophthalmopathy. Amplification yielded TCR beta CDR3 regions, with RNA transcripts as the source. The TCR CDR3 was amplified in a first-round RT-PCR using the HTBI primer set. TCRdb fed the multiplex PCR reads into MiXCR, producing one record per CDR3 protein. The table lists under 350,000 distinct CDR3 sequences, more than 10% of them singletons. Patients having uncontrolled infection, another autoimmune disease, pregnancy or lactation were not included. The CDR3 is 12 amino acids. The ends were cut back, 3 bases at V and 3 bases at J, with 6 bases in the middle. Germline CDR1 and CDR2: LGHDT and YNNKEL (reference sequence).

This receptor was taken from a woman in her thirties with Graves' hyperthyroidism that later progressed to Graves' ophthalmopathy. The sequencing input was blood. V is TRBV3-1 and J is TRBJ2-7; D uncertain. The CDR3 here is CASSQRVYEQYF. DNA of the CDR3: TGTGCCAGCAGCCAGCGCGTCTACGAGCAGTACTTC.